One and the same sample provided the 29 T cell receptor beta chains below, sequenced in a study of shared clonotypes between healthy human individuals. Naive CD8 isolation took CD45RO-negative cells positively selected for CCR7 and excluded terminally differentiated effector memory CD45RA+ cells. TCRdb keeps only in-frame clones here, not all; method: immunoSEQ multiplex PCR. The sample records around 1.9 million clones, roughly 91% being singletons. Sequencing input: naive CD8+ T cells from PBMCs. These receptors all stem from a man between 18 and 29 years old in good health. Some clones in this sample may be carry-over from other donors' samples.

The J gene is TRBJ2-3, the V gene TRBV5-4; D could derive from TRBD1 or TRBD2 (6 bases each). In germline, CDR1 is SGHNT, CDR2 YYREEE (reference sequence). V lost 5 bases, J lost 0 bases, and 16 bases lay in between. The CDR3 contains 16 residues. The CDR3 protein is CASSPEGGPSTDTQYF. As DNA, the CDR3 is TGTGCCAGCAGTCCTGAGGGGGGACCTAGCACAGATACGCAGTATTTT.

This chain joins TRBV25-1 and TRBJ1-2; 8 nucleotides match TRBD1. CDR1 and CDR2 (germline): MGHDK, SYGVNS. This CDR3 spans 15 amino acids. V gave up 4 bases and J gave up 8 bases; unmatched junction bases: 12. CDR3 sequence reads: CASSGEDRGPFGYTF. Written as DNA, the CDR3 is TGTGCCAGCAGTGGCGAAGACAGGGGTCCCTTCGGCTACACCTTC.

Details on this clone: Other DNA variants within this sample encode the same CDR3. The chain links TRBV7-9 to TRBJ2-1; D gene unclear. Germline assignment: CDR1 SEHNR and CDR2 FQNEAQ (reference sequence). The CDR3 loop spans 11 amino acids. V shed 4 bases and J shed 9 bases, with 7 bases lying between them. The CDR3 region has the DNA TGTGCCAGCAGCTCCACGGGTGAGCAGTTCTTC. It specifies CASSSTGEQFF.

With respect to this clone: A junction boundary mismatches the germline segment, possibly from a read error. V and J are TRBV9 and TRBJ2-1; 10 bases agree with TRBD2. This CDR3 is built from 19 residues. CDR1 and CDR2 (germline): SGDLS, YYNGEE. The CDR3 DNA follows: TGTGCCAGCAGCCCAGCGGGAGGGACACAACTTTCGGCGTACAGTGAGCAGTTCTTC. Its protein is CASSPAGGTQLSAYSEQFF.

The rearrangement joins TRBV15 to TRBJ2-1, with D maybe TRBD2 (5 bases). CDR3 length: 14 residues. Trimming cost V 3 bases and J 10 bases, with 16 bases left between them. Germline loops: CDR1 LNHNV, CDR2 YYDKDF (reference sequence). CDR3 in amino acids: CATSSPGLEGEQFF. DNA for the CDR3: TGTGCCACCAGCAGTCCGGGATTGGAAGGCGAGCAGTTCTTC.

A single count supports this clone. V gene TRBV28 combines with J gene TRBJ2-7, with a tentative D call TRBD1 (5 bases). This CDR3 is 12 amino acids long. Trimming took off 7 bases at V and 6 bases at J, with 13 bases between the two ends. The germline CDR1 and CDR2 sequences are MDHEN and SYDVKM. As DNA, the CDR3 is TGTGCCAGCAACGTTAGGGGCCCCGAGCAGTACTTC. Translation gives CASNVRGPEQYF.

CDR3 residues: CASSLGPGTRDEQFF. The CDR3 DNA follows: TGTGCCAGCAGCTTGGGGCCAGGGACACGGGATGAGCAGTTCTTC. V is TRBV5-4 and J is TRBJ2-1; tentative D call: TRBD1 (6 bases). The germline V and J ends were trimmed by 0 bases and 8 bases, with 15 bases remaining between them. This CDR3 has 15 amino acids. CDR1 SGHNT and CDR2 YYREEE come from the germline V gene (reference sequence).

The chain joins TRBV27 to TRBJ1-5; TRBD1 matches 9 bases. The trim removed 3 bases at V and 2 bases at J, leaving 5 bases unmatched. Germline CDR1 MNHEY, CDR2 SMNVEV (reference sequence). The CDR3 runs 16 residues. The CDR3 reads CASSLGTGYGNQPQHF. CDR3 coding DNA: TGTGCCAGCAGTTTGGGGACAGGGTATGGCAATCAGCCCCAGCATTTT.

Only one count was recorded for this clone. The chain joins TRBV5-8 to TRBJ1-1; D might be TRBD1 (6 bases). This CDR3 spans 15 amino acids. In germline, CDR1 is SGHTS, CDR2 YDEGEE. V lost 5 bases, J lost 4 bases, and 18 bases lay in between. The CDR3 here is CASRRDIRGSTEAFF. The DNA for the CDR3 is TGTGCCAGCAGGCGGGACATCCGAGGGAGCACTGAAGCTTTCTTT.

Regarding this clone: At the DNA level, this CDR3 is encoded by other sequences in the same sample as well. The chain links TRBV9 to TRBJ1-2, with D possibly being TRBD1 (6 bases). Between the trimmed V and J ends, which lost 0 bases and 8 bases, there was a span of 11 bases. The CDR3 runs 13 residues. Germline-derived CDR1 and CDR2 are SGDLS and YYNGEE. CDR3 in amino acids: CASSVAGGGGYTF. CDR3 nucleotide sequence: TGTGCCAGCAGCGTAGCTGGAGGGGGAGGCTACACCTTC.

With respect to this clone: This specimen includes other DNA sequences encoding the same CDR3. V is TRBV6-1 and J is TRBJ2-7; TRBD1 or TRBD2 may be the D gene (5 bases each). Germline V lookup: CDR1 MNHNS, CDR2 SASEGT. The V gene lost 4 bases and the J gene lost 4 bases, with 11 bases spanning the gap. The CDR3 has 13 amino acids. The CDR3 region has the DNA TGTGCCAGCAGTGGAGGGACCGTTTACGAGCAGTACTTC. As protein: CASSGGTVYEQYF.

The V and J genes are TRBV6-5 and TRBJ2-3, with 8 bases fitting TRBD2. V gave up 6 bases and J gave up 4 bases; unmatched junction bases: 6. The CDR3 has 14 residues. Germline lookup yields CDR1 MNHEY and CDR2 SVGAGI. The CDR3 here is CASRRTSRADTQYF. For the CDR3, the DNA is TGTGCCAGCAGAAGGACTAGCCGGGCAGATACGCAGTATTTT.

The chain joins TRBV7-9 to TRBJ2-4; D not resolved. CDR1 is SEHNR, CDR2 FQNEAQ, per germline (reference sequence). The CDR3 loop spans 14 amino acids. V was cut by 4 bases and J by 0 bases, with 7 bases left in between. DNA for the CDR3: TGTGCCAGCAGCTCGGAATTAGCCAAAAACATTCAGTACTTC. Residues: CASSSELAKNIQYF.

Only one count was recorded for this clone. The chain combines TRBV14 with TRBJ2-4, with D possibly matching TRBD1 (6 bases). Trimming left V 3 bases short and J 0 bases short, with 18 bases between. This CDR3 has 18 amino acids. Germline values: CDR1 SGHDN, CDR2 FVKESK. CDR3 coding DNA: TGTGCCAGCAGCCAGTCTACCCGAGGACAGCTAGCCAAAAACATTCAGTACTTC. It yields the protein CASSQSTRGQLAKNIQYF. Full variable domain (rest looked up from reference TRBV14 and TRBJ2-4): EAGVTQFPSHSVIEKGQTVTLRCDPISGHDNLYWYRRVMGKEIKFLLHFVKESKQDESGMPNNRFLAERTGGTYSTLKVQPAELEDSGVYFCASSQSTRGQLAKNIQYFGAGTRLSVL.

This chain uses TRBV14 with TRBJ1-2, with D unresolved. This CDR3 region has 13 residues. Trimming left V 3 bases short and J 1 base short, with 6 bases between. Germline values: CDR1 SGHDN, CDR2 FVKESK. In DNA form, the CDR3 reads TGTGCCAGCAGCCATGGGAATAACTATGGCTACACCTTC. Its translation: CASSHGNNYGYTF. The full variable domain, in which reference TRBV14 and TRBJ1-2 provide the parts outside the CDR3, is EAGVTQFPSHSVIEKGQTVTLRCDPISGHDNLYWYRRVMGKEIKFLLHFVKESKQDESGMPNNRFLAERTGGTYSTLKVQPAELEDSGVYFCASSHGNNYGYTFGSGTRLTVV.

This clone occurred once. This sample includes further DNA sequences coding for the same CDR3. CDR3 bases: TGTGCCAGCAGCGTTGGGGGTGATACGCAGTATTTT. Translated: CASSVGGDTQYF. The rearrangement uses TRBV9 and TRBJ2-3; perhaps D is TRBD1 or TRBD2 (5 bases each). Trimming stripped 2 bases from V and 6 bases from J, with 7 bases between. The CDR3 loop spans 12 amino acids. CDR1 is SGDLS and CDR2 is YYNGEE in the germline V gene.

A single count supports this clone. This chain uses TRBV27 with TRBJ2-5, with TRBD2 identical over 9 bases. CDR1 MNHEY and CDR2 SMNVEV come from the germline V gene (reference sequence). This CDR3 has 16 amino acids. J lost 5 bases, V lost 5 bases, and 12 bases had no gene match. The CDR3 protein is CASSPVAGVILETQYF. The CDR3 DNA sequence: TGTGCCAGCAGTCCCGTAGCGGGAGTTATCCTGGAGACCCAGTACTTC.

The rearrangement links TRBV27 to TRBJ2-5, with 11 nucleotides matching TRBD1. V lost 6 bases to trimming and J lost 5 bases; unmatched junction nucleotides: 8. The CDR3 runs to 15 residues. In germline, CDR1 is MNHEY, CDR2 SMNVEV (reference sequence). The CDR3 DNA sequence: TGTGCCAGCAGACCGCGGACAGGGGGCCTGGAGACCCAGTACTTC. It is translated as CASRPRTGGLETQYF.

V usage is TRBV19 and J usage is TRBJ1-5, with D hard to call. This CDR3 is built from 15 residues. CDR1 and CDR2 (germline): LNHDA, SQIVND (reference sequence). Deletions cut 2 bases from V and 4 bases from J, with 12 bases between. The CDR3 nucleotides are TGTGCCAGTAGTATACTCCCGACAACTAATCAGCCCCAGCATTTT. Protein sequence: CASSILPTTNQPQHF.

The chain uses TRBV7-3 and TRBJ2-2; D is undetermined. The V end lost 1 base, the J end lost 4 bases, and 13 bases lay between the germline ends. Germline V gives CDR1 SGHTA, CDR2 FQGTGA. The CDR3 extends over 16 amino acids. CDR3: CASSLKDAAFTGELFF. CDR3 bases: TGTGCCAGCAGCTTAAAGGATGCAGCGTTCACCGGGGAGCTGTTTTTT.

The V call is TRBV29-1, the J call TRBJ2-3; no definite D call. V lost 6 bases to trimming and J lost 0 bases, with 13 bases between them. The CDR3 extends over 14 amino acids. Germline lookup yields CDR1 SQVTM and CDR2 ANQGSEA. This CDR3 reads CSVGGSSSTDTQYF. The CDR3 coding sequence is TGCAGCGTGGGCGGTAGTTCTAGCACAGATACGCAGTATTTT.

V gene TRBV28 combines with J gene TRBJ2-7; D is ambiguous. CDR1 is MDHEN and CDR2 is SYDVKM in the germline V gene. The CDR3 totals 21 residues. Trimming cost V 2 bases and J 0 bases, with 29 bases left between them. The CDR3 is CASSLTIIKDPRNIYSYEQYF. DNA of the CDR3: TGTGCCAGCAGTTTAACAATTATAAAGGACCCACGGAACATCTACTCCTACGAGCAGTACTTC.

The chain employs TRBV7-2 and TRBJ2-2, with D perhaps being TRBD1 or TRBD2 (5 bases each). The CDR3 sequence is 15 residues long. The V gene's germline CDR1 is SGHTA and CDR2 FQGNSA. With 2 bases removed from V and 4 bases from J, the gap between germline ends came to 11 bases. CDR3 in DNA: TGTGCCAGCAGCTTAACCCTGGGGGTCACCGGGGAGCTGTTTTTT. Protein: CASSLTLGVTGELFF.

This rearrangement joins TRBV9 to TRBJ1-1, with 10 bases that match TRBD1. V lost 5 bases, J lost 0 bases, and 7 bases stayed unmatched. The CDR3 totals 16 residues. Looked up from germline, CDR1 is SGDLS and CDR2 is YYNGEE. The CDR3 sequence is CASRSGQGTMNTEAFF. The CDR3 region has the DNA TGTGCCAGCAGATCGGGACAGGGGACCATGAACACTGAAGCTTTCTTT. Full variable domain (remainder filled in from reference TRBV9 and TRBJ1-1): DSGVTQTPKHLITATGQRVTLRCSPRSGDLSVYWYQQSLDQGLQFLIQYYNGEERAKGNILERFSAQQFPDLHSELNLSSLELGDSALYFCASRSGQGTMNTEAFFGQGTRLTVV.

The rearrangement links TRBV28 to TRBJ2-7; D is possibly TRBD1 (5 bases). The germline V and J ends were trimmed by 7 bases and 1 base, with 20 bases remaining between them. The CDR3 consists of 16 residues. Germline lookup yields CDR1 MDHEN and CDR2 SYDVKM. CDR3 region: CASTSGWLGVSYEQYF. CDR3 nucleotide sequence: TGTGCCAGCACCTCCGGGTGGTTAGGGGTTTCCTACGAGCAGTACTTC. Looking up the rest from reference TRBV28 and TRBJ2-7 gives the full variable domain: DVKVTQSSRYLVKRTGEKVFLECVQDMDHENMFWYRQDPGLGLRLIYFSYDVKMKEKGDIPEGYSVSREKKERFSLILESASTNQTSMYLCASTSGWLGVSYEQYFGPGTRLTVT.

The chain carries TRBV9 and TRBJ2-2; TRBD1 matches 7 bases. The trim removed 2 bases at V and 3 bases at J, leaving 4 bases unmatched. The germline CDR1 and CDR2 sequences are SGDLS and YYNGEE. The CDR3 is 15 amino acids. This CDR3 is CASSVTGADTGELFF. The CDR3 DNA follows: TGTGCCAGCAGCGTTACAGGGGCGGACACCGGGGAGCTGTTTTTT.

The chain is built from TRBV7-3 and TRBJ2-1, with a weak D call TRBD2 (5 bases). The CDR3 is 15 residues long. The germline V gene has CDR1 SGHTA and CDR2 FQGTGA. Deletions cut 0 bases from V and 9 bases from J, with 15 bases between. CDR3 coding DNA: TGTGCCAGCAGCTTAACGGGCGGGCCAACCAGTGAGCAGTTCTTC. This encodes CASSLTGGPTSEQFF.

This chain links TRBV19 with TRBJ2-7, with TRBD1 matching 8 bases. V dropped 3 bases and J dropped 2; count of bases not matched to a gene: 6. CDR1 and CDR2 (germline): LNHDA, SQIVND (reference sequence). The CDR3 has 15 residues. The CDR3 nucleotides read TGTGCCAGTAGTATGGGTTGGACAGGGACCTACGAGCAGTACTTC. Its translation: CASSMGWTGTYEQYF.

The V call is TRBV10-3, the J call TRBJ1-1; D is unresolved. Trimming stripped 2 bases from V and 7 bases from J, with 8 bases between. Germline CDR1 reads ENHRY; CDR2 reads SYGVKD. The CDR3 is made up of 12 amino acids. CDR3 sequence reads: CAISEGLLEAFF. For the CDR3, the DNA is TGTGCCATCAGTGAGGGGCTGCTTGAAGCTTTCTTT.